This TCR beta chain was identified during a study of T cell responses to AZD1222 COVID-19 vaccine. About this clone itself: Its antigen is unidentified.

Sequencing used immunoSEQ multiplex PCR; TCRdb keeps in-frame clones, though not all of them. The sample shows fewer than 130,000 clones, 70% to 90% of them seen only once. Study observations and caveats: When two AZD1222 doses had been given, Spike-specific TCR breadth and depth rose.

The CDR3 runs to 16 residues. Germline lookup yields CDR1 ENHRY and CDR2 SYGVKD. V dropped 4 bases and J dropped 0; count of bases not matched to a gene: 7. This clonotype was obtained from an adult who received the AZD1222 COVID-19 vaccine. The sample consisted of peripheral blood, taken 28 days after the second AZD1222 dose. The V gene is TRBV10-3, the J gene TRBJ2-3, with TRBD1 matching 7 bases. The CDR3 bases are TGTGCCATCAGTGTAAGACAGGGTTCTAGCACAGATACGCAGTATTTT. Translation: CAISVRQGSSTDTQYF.